This TCR beta chain was obtained from a study of regulatory T cells in long-lasting Graves disease. Overall study findings and caveats: Patients with persistent Graves' had lower TCR diversity than newly diagnosed patients.

Ten or more counts support this clonotype. Its antigen is unidentified. Investigators prepared the TCR beta libraries by applying iRepertoire HTBI primers and Arm-PCR of CDR3 regions. The authors' processing: Roughly 65 TRBV and approximately 13 TRBJ segments were identified across samples. TCRdb used MiXCR to reprocess the multiplex PCR reads, holding one entry per CDR3 protein. These V and J calls are TCRdb output, not the study's own analysis. The table lists about 400,000 distinct CDR3 sequences, 15% to 19% of them singletons. The time point: newly diagnosed GD, antithyroid drugs for less than 3 months. The TCR library was prepared using RNA isolated from PBMCs. Approximately 10-milliliter peripheral blood samples went into EDTA tubes. CDR1 KGHDR and CDR2 SFDVKD come from the germline V gene. The CDR3 covers 12 residues. V was clipped by 10 bases and J by 2 bases; unmatched bases: 1.

The sequenced sample was peripheral blood mononuclear cells (PBMCs), obtained at new diagnosis, from a patient treated with antithyroid drugs. This chain joins TRBV24-1 and TRBJ2-7; TRBD1 matches 10 bases. The receptor comes from a female donor with Graves disease. This CDR3 is CATGQGTYEQYF. For the CDR3, the DNA is TGTGCCACGGGACAGGGGACCTACGAGCAGTACTTC.